Detailed here is one T cell receptor beta chain. A much larger clonotype is one base distant, so this may be a read error. This entry belongs to a study of T cells of healthy individuals. TCRdb ran MiXCR on the 5' RACE reads and lists one entry per CDR3 protein. The table shows about 53,000 distinct CDR3 sequences, with roughly 14% occurring only once. Germline V gives CDR1 SQVTM, CDR2 ANQGSEA. The CDR3 runs to 16 residues. V gave up 3 bases and J gave up 8 bases; unmatched junction bases: 10. The V gene is TRBV29-1, the J gene TRBJ2-3; TRBD2 matches 14 bases. This TCR was recovered from a human donor in good health. In DNA form, the CDR3 reads TGCAGCGTTGAGTGGACTAGCGGGGGGACTCGGGGTACGCAGTATTTT. Translation: CSVEWTSGGTRGTQYF.